Here is one TCR beta chain with its context. The antigen is not known. Sequencing targeted expressed TCRB transcripts, as all isolated RNA had been reverse transcribed. Generated by immunoSEQ multiplex PCR, the TCRdb table keeps only in-frame clones and is missing some. The data contain more than 300,000 clones, roughly 13% of them singletons. Per germline, CDR1 SGHNT and CDR2 YYREEE (reference sequence). This CDR3 comprises 13 residues. Trimming took off 4 bases at V and 2 bases at J, with 9 bases between the two ends. Every donor provided one heparinised blood draw, which averaged about 110 mL. This sample was taken from a study of beta chain features in type 1 diabetes. Study-wide points: These data did not resolve whether HLA type affects TCRB rearrangement. High TCR expression in some cells could lead to their over-representation in cDNA sequencing. All four CD4+ subsets of Type 1 diabetes patients contained TCRB CDR3s that were moderately but significantly shorter.

This chain connects TRBV5-4 to TRBJ1-2; D not resolved. Sequencing was performed on naive CD4+ T cells from blood. The TCR was taken from a young woman with type 1 diabetes. The CDR3 sequence: CASSAAANYGYTF. The CDR3 DNA is TGTGCCAGCAGCGCGGCCGCAAACTATGGCTACACCTTC.